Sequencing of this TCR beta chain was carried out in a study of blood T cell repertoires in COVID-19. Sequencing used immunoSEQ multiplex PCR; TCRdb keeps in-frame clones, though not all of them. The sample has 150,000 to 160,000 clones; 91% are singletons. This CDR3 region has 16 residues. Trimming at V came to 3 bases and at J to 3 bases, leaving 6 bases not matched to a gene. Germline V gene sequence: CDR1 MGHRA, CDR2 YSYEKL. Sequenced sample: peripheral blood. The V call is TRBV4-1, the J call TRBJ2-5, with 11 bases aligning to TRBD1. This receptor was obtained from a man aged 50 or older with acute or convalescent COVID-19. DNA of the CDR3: TGCGCCAGCAGCCACGAAGGGACAGGGGGTAAAGAGACCCAGTACTTC. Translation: CASSHEGTGGKETQYF.